These 8 T cell receptor beta chains were sequenced from one sample in a study of regulatory T cells in long-lasting Graves disease. This sample's time point: newly diagnosed GD, antithyroid drugs for less than 3 months. Researchers made the TCR library from RNA that was extracted from PBMCs. Libraries of TCR beta came from iRepertoire HTBI primers plus Arm-PCR of CDR3 regions. TCRdb re-called the multiplex PCR reads with MiXCR, one entry per CDR3 protein. The table lists about 500,000 distinct CDR3 sequences, around 12% of them singletons. Separately, the same data were catalogued under a study of T cells in Graves' hyperthyroidism and ophthalmopathy.

The specimen was peripheral blood mononuclear cells (PBMCs), collected at new diagnosis, from a patient treated with antithyroid drugs. The receptor set was obtained from a woman aged 30 to 39 with Graves disease.

This chain links TRBV20-1 with TRBJ2-1, with D perhaps matching TRBD1 or TRBD2 (5 bases each). The CDR3 is 12 residues long. CDR1 is DFQATT and CDR2 is SNEGSKA in the germline V gene (reference sequence). The V end was cut by 5 bases, the J end by 8 bases, with 13 bases between. The CDR3: CSAALGVHEQFF. CDR3 DNA: TGCAGTGCTGCCCTGGGGGTCCATGAGCAGTTCTTC.

This clonotype was counted ten times or more. The chain combines TRBV4-3 with TRBJ2-7; D might be TRBD2 (6 bases). The CDR3 extends over 14 amino acids. Germline CDR1 reads LGHNA; CDR2 reads YSLEER. Trimming took 3 bases from V and 0 from J, leaving 9 bases between them. The CDR3 region has the DNA TGCGCCAGCAGCCAGGAGACTAGCTCCTACGAGCAGTACTTC. Translation: CASSQETSSYEQYF.

J is TRBJ1-1 and V is TRBV30, with 9 positions matching TRBD1. The CDR3 loop spans 12 amino acids. With V trimmed by 3 bases and J by 10 bases, 6 bases remained unmatched. Germline V gene sequence: CDR1 GTSNPN, CDR2 SVGIG (reference sequence). The CDR3: CAWSLTGGLAFF. The CDR3 bases are TGTGCCTGGAGCCTTACAGGGGGCCTAGCTTTCTTT.

This clonotype was recorded at least ten times. The chain employs TRBV28 and TRBJ2-5; D is uncertain. The CDR3 contains 18 residues. Germline CDR1 is MDHEN and CDR2 is SYDVKM. Trimming took 7 bases from V and 2 from J, leaving 26 bases between them. This CDR3 is CASISVGGEATEQETQYF. Written as DNA, the CDR3 is TGTGCCAGCATCTCAGTAGGTGGCGAAGCAACAGAACAAGAGACCCAGTACTTC.

This clonotype was found many times. V is TRBV29-1 and J is TRBJ2-3, with 7 bases aligning to TRBD2. Trimming removed 3 bases from V and 1 base from J; junction bases left unmatched: 7. The CDR3 spans 15 residues. The V gene's germline CDR1 is SQVTM and CDR2 ANQGSEA. The CDR3 DNA sequence: TGCAGCGTTGACGGGAGCGGGGTTGGCACAGATACGCAGTATTTT. This encodes CSVDGSGVGTDTQYF.

To note about this clonotype: One base separates it from a far larger clone, so it is likely a read error. This chain connects TRBV11-3 to TRBJ2-5, with D tentatively TRBD2 (6 bases). The DNA end lines up better with TRBJ2-1; the J call may be wrong. Per the germline V gene, CDR1 is SGHNT and CDR2 is YENEEA. This CDR3 contains 14 residues. In DNA, the CDR3 is TGTGTCAGCAGCTGGACACTAGCCGCCAATGAGCAGTTCTTC. Encoded protein: CVSSWTLAANEQFF.

This clonotype was seen ten or more times. CDR3 sequence reads: CASSLSRVLNTEAFF. CDR3 nucleotide sequence: TGTGCCAGCAGTTTATCGCGAGTTTTGAACACTGAAGCTTTCTTT. The chain recombines TRBV27 with TRBJ1-1, with unresolved D. V was trimmed by 0 bases and J by 0 bases, leaving 8 bases between them. From germline, CDR1 is MNHEY and CDR2 SMNVEV (reference sequence). CDR3 length: 15 residues.

This clonotype showed up many times. The chain joins TRBV6-1 to TRBJ1-6; D ambiguous. The CDR3 is made up of 14 amino acids. Trimming removed 6 bases from V and 3 bases from J, with 9 bases in between. Germline V CDR1 and CDR2: MNHNS, SASEGT. CDR3 sequence: CASSIYYYNSPLHF. Here the CDR3 DNA reads TGTGCCAGCAGCATTTATTACTATAATTCACCCCTCCACTTT.